These 22 T cell receptor beta chains share one sample of origin, sequenced in a study of blood T cell repertoires in COVID-19. Sequencing was performed with immunoSEQ multiplex PCR; in TCRdb, only in-frame clones are kept and a portion is missing. There are more than 95,000 clones in the sample; more than 70% occur only once, and roughly 17% lies in the top ten. Input material: peripheral blood. The source is a woman aged 80 or over in a cohort sampled during active COVID-19.

The V call is TRBV28, the J call TRBJ1-2; the D gene is possibly TRBD1 (6 bases). This CDR3 is built from 11 residues. CDR1 and CDR2 from the germline V gene are MDHEN and SYDVKM. The V gene lost 9 bases and the J gene lost 4 bases, with 9 bases spanning the gap. CDR3 residues: CASGQSYGYTF. For the CDR3, the DNA is TGTGCCAGTGGACAGAGCTATGGCTACACCTTC.

The chain employs TRBV11-2 and TRBJ1-1; D not certain. This CDR3 contains 13 residues. Between the trimmed V and J ends, which lost 6 bases and 4 bases, there was a span of 12 bases. Germline loops: CDR1 SGHAT, CDR2 FQNNGV. The CDR3 sequence is CASSNPAGTEAFF. The CDR3, as DNA: TGTGCCAGCAGTAACCCAGCGGGCACTGAAGCTTTCTTT.

This clone was counted between two and nine times. V usage is TRBV4-1 and J usage is TRBJ1-5, with 7 bases matching TRBD1. The CDR3 contains 18 residues. Germline trimming cut 1 base from V and 3 bases from J; bases unmatched to any gene: 12. Germline V gene data show CDR1 as MGHRA and CDR2 as YSYEKL. CDR3 nucleotide sequence: TGCGCCAGCAGCCAAGTGGCGGAAGGGGGCCATGTCAATCAGCCCCAGCATTTT. This translates into CASSQVAEGGHVNQPQHF.

The rearrangement uses TRBV5-4 and TRBJ2-1; 7 bases match TRBD2. CDR3 length: 16 amino acids. Looked up from germline, CDR1 is SGHNT and CDR2 is YYREEE (reference sequence). After removal of 4 bases from V and 2 bases from J, the junction contained 9 bases not matched to a gene. In nucleotides, the CDR3 is TGTGCCAGCAGCCACAGCGGGACCAGCACCTACAATGAGCAGTTCTTC. It codes for CASSHSGTSTYNEQFF. The whole variable domain, filled in from reference TRBV5-4 and TRBJ2-1, reads ETGVTQSPTHLIKTRGQQVTLRCSSQSGHNTVSWYQQALGQGPQFIFQYYREEENGRGNFPPRFSGLQFPNYSSELNVNALELDDSALYLCASSHSGTSTYNEQFFGPGTRLTVL.

This clone has more than one count but fewer than ten. V and J are TRBV18 and TRBJ2-7; TRBD1 aligns across 9 bases. Germline V gene sequence: CDR1 KGHSH, CDR2 LQKENI. The length of the CDR3 is 16 residues. Trimming at V came to 3 bases and at J to 1 base, leaving 7 bases not matched to a gene. The CDR3 DNA is TGTGCCAGCTCACCGTCGACAGGGGGGACATCCTACGAGCAGTACTTC. Protein product: CASSPSTGGTSYEQYF.

The rearrangement links TRBV5-1 to TRBJ2-1; 12 bases map to TRBD1. The CDR3 is 20 residues long. Germline CDR1 and CDR2: SGHRS and YFSETQ. With V trimmed by 2 bases and J by 0 bases, 12 bases remained unmatched. The CDR3 nucleotides read TGCGCCAGCAGCTTCGGGGACAGGGGGCCTGGCGGAGGCTCCTACAATGAGCAGTTCTTC. Amino acid sequence: CASSFGDRGPGGGSYNEQFF.

This chain uses TRBV19 with TRBJ2-1, with TRBD1 identical over 8 bases. Germline CDR1 and CDR2: LNHDA and SQIVND (reference sequence). The CDR3 contains 14 residues. The junction had 13 bases not matched to a gene; V was cut back by 9 bases and J by 9 bases. The CDR3 nucleotides are TGTGCCAGCGGGAAAGGACAGGGTACACGTGAGCAGTTCTTC. Protein sequence: CASGKGQGTREQFF.

This sequence joins TRBV28 and TRBJ1-1, with D tentatively TRBD1 (5 bases). The germline V gene encodes CDR1 MDHEN and CDR2 SYDVKM. V was shortened by 5 bases and J by 6 bases, with 10 bases between the two germline ends. CDR3 length: 12 amino acids. CDR3 amino acids: CASSRWGAEAFF. The CDR3 coding sequence is TGTGCCAGCAGTAGGTGGGGGGCTGAAGCTTTCTTT.

This rearrangement joins TRBV10-3 to TRBJ2-2; 8 positions match TRBD2. The trim removed 3 bases at V and 5 bases at J, leaving 5 bases unmatched. Germline V gives CDR1 ENHRY, CDR2 SYGVKD. The CDR3 runs 15 residues. CDR3 residues: CAISDNGGETGELFF. The CDR3 coding sequence is TGTGCCATCAGTGACAACGGGGGGGAGACCGGGGAGCTGTTTTTT.

J is TRBJ2-1 and V is TRBV24-1; TRBD1 aligns across 7 bases. The CDR3 has 18 residues. The germline CDR1 and CDR2 sequences are KGHDR and SFDVKD. V lost 2 bases, J lost 5 bases, and 14 bases stayed unmatched. Here the CDR3 DNA reads TGTGCCACCAGTGATTCGGTGGGACAGTCTAGGTCCCACAATGAGCAGTTCTTC. It is translated as CATSDSVGQSRSHNEQFF.

The chain has TRBV30 and TRBJ2-3; 7 bases are shared with TRBD2. The CDR3 totals 17 residues. Germline V gene lookup returns CDR1 GTSNPN and CDR2 SVGIG (reference sequence). V gave up 5 bases and J gave up 0 bases; unmatched junction bases: 14. The CDR3 nucleotides are TGTGCCTGGGGGGGACCGGGACTACCTTTAAGCACAGATACGCAGTATTTT. This encodes CAWGGPGLPLSTDTQYF.

The chain links TRBV6-5 to TRBJ1-1, with 9 bases lining up with TRBD1. Germline loops: CDR1 MNHEY, CDR2 SVGAGI. The CDR3 spans 15 residues. The junction had 4 bases not matched to a gene; V was cut back by 5 bases and J by 0 bases. DNA of the CDR3: TGTGCCAGCAGTACGACAGGGGGGGTGAACACTGAAGCTTTCTTT. Amino acids: CASSTTGGVNTEAFF.

The chain uses TRBV19 and TRBJ1-3, with 7 bases that match TRBD1. J lost 0 bases, V lost 4 bases, and 6 bases had no gene match. There are 16 residues in the CDR3. CDR1 LNHDA and CDR2 SQIVND come from the germline V gene (reference sequence). CDR3 coding DNA: TGTGCCAGTAGTACTCAGGGGGGCCTCTCTGGAAACACCATATATTTT. This encodes CASSTQGGLSGNTIYF.

The chain combines TRBV3-1 (or the pseudogene TRBV3-2) with TRBJ2-1; TRBD1 aligns across 11 bases. From germline, CDR1 is LGHDT and CDR2 YNNKEL (reference sequence). This CDR3 has 14 amino acids. The J segment lost 12 bases and the V segment lost 5 bases, leaving 9 bases of the junction unmatched. In DNA form, the CDR3 reads TGTGCCAGCAGCTCTCCGGGACAGGGGGGAGGGCAGTTCTTC. Translation gives CASSSPGQGGGQFF.

This clone was detected once. The chain has TRBV28 and TRBJ2-3, with D possibly matching TRBD2 (5 bases). The CDR3 covers 14 residues. V was cut by 8 bases and J by 8 bases, with 20 bases left in between. Per germline, CDR1 MDHEN and CDR2 SYDVKM. The CDR3 here is CASRLAGQRATQYF. The CDR3 DNA sequence: TGTGCCAGCCGGCTGGCGGGCCAAAGAGCTACGCAGTATTTT.

This chain links TRBV11-2 with TRBJ2-2, with 12 nucleotides matching TRBD2. V gave up 8 bases and J gave up 2 bases; unmatched junction bases: 9. Germline loops: CDR1 SGHAT, CDR2 FQNNGV. The length of the CDR3 is 17 residues. CDR3 loop: CASRSSGGAVNTGELFF. In nucleotides, the CDR3 is TGTGCCAGCCGGTCTAGCGGGGGGGCCGTTAACACCGGGGAGCTGTTTTTT. The full variable domain, rest sourced from reference TRBV11-2 and TRBJ2-2, is EAGVAQSPRYKIIEKRQSVAFWCNPISGHATLYWYQQILGQGPKLLIQFQNNGVVDDSQLPKDRFSAERLKGVDSTLKIQPAKLEDSAVYLCASRSSGGAVNTGELFFGEGSRLTVL.

This clone was observed once. The chain recombines TRBV28 with TRBJ2-1; 8 bases match TRBD2. Trimming removed 5 bases from V and 2 bases from J; junction bases left unmatched: 11. CDR1 is MDHEN and CDR2 is SYDVKM in the germline V gene. CDR3 length: 17 amino acids. Written as DNA, the CDR3 is TGTGCCAGCAGTCTTAGAGGACCGGGGGGGACCTACAATGAGCAGTTCTTC. This codes for CASSLRGPGGTYNEQFF.

This clone was picked up a small number of times. V gene TRBV28 combines with J gene TRBJ2-3; 7 nucleotides line up with TRBD2. This CDR3 has 16 amino acids. Germline V gives CDR1 MDHEN, CDR2 SYDVKM. The junction had 10 bases not matched to a gene; V was cut back by 2 bases and J by 5 bases. In DNA form, the CDR3 reads TGTGCCAGCAGTTTACCGGCAGCGGGATCGGGAGATACGCAGTATTTT. It codes for CASSLPAAGSGDTQYF.

The chain uses TRBV3-1 (or the pseudogene TRBV3-2) and TRBJ2-2; D is possibly TRBD1 (5 bases). The CDR3 runs to 14 residues. Germline assignment: CDR1 LGHDT and CDR2 YNNKEL (reference sequence). V lost 4 bases to trimming and J lost 4 bases, with 10 bases between them. CDR3 in amino acids: CASSPDRSTGELFF. The CDR3 region has the DNA TGTGCCAGCAGCCCCGACAGAAGCACCGGGGAGCTGTTTTTT.

V and J are TRBV6-4 and TRBJ2-1; 10 positions agree with TRBD2. The junction had 1 base not matched to a gene; V was cut back by 3 bases and J by 5 bases. This CDR3 is 14 amino acids long. Germline V gives CDR1 MRHNA, CDR2 SNTAGT. The CDR3 sequence is CASSDSGGNNEQFF. DNA for the CDR3: TGTGCCAGCAGTGATAGCGGGGGGAACAATGAGCAGTTCTTC.

The chain joins TRBV10-3 to TRBJ2-7, with 8 bases aligning to TRBD1. With 8 bases clipped from V and 7 bases from J, the junction kept 10 bases outside the gene matches. The CDR3 runs to 13 residues. The germline V gene has CDR1 ENHRY and CDR2 SYGVKD. The CDR3 sequence: CAIRAGGADEQYF. CDR3 in DNA: TGTGCCATCCGGGCAGGGGGCGCGGATGAGCAGTACTTC.

This clone was counted once. This chain uses TRBV29-1 with TRBJ2-5; D might be TRBD2 (5 bases). The CDR3 runs 11 residues. From germline, CDR1 is SQVTM and CDR2 ANQGSEA. V was trimmed by 5 bases and J by 4 bases, leaving 8 bases between them. CDR3 protein: CSVSEGETQYF. The CDR3 nucleotides read TGCAGCGTTTCAGAGGGAGAGACCCAGTACTTC.